This T cell receptor (beta chain) was sequenced in a study of blood T cell repertoires in COVID-19. Background on the study: The United States, Italy and Spain provided the acute and convalescent COVID-19 samples. Sample material is recorded as cDNA or gDNA derived from T cells, B-cell-depleted T cells, or PBMCs.

Germline-derived CDR1 and CDR2 are LGHDT and YNNKEL (reference sequence). The CDR3 extends over 17 amino acids. J was trimmed by 4 bases and V by 1 base; bases with no gene match: 8. Original data processing: Reference gene primer amplification in the assay estimated nucleated cell counts. Clones were sequenced by immunoSEQ multiplex PCR, and TCRdb holds only the in-frame ones, with some missing. V, J and clone size are those of that table, while D and trimming were read from the DNA. The sample carries approximately 230,000 clones, roughly 80% recorded once. The clonotype comes from a man aged 80 or over with acute or convalescent COVID-19. The sample taken for sequencing was peripheral blood. The chain employs TRBV3-1 (or the pseudogene TRBV3-2) and TRBJ2-2; 8 bases line up with TRBD2. This CDR3 is CASSQGVSGAGTGELFF. In DNA, the CDR3 is TGTGCCAGCAGCCAAGGGGTTAGCGGGGCAGGCACCGGGGAGCTGTTTTTT.